This T cell receptor beta chain comes out of a study of radiotherapy plus CTLA-4 blockade in lung cancer (dated by TCRdb to between 2017 and 2018). Study-wide context: Objective responses occurred in roughly 20% of enrolled patients, and 25% to 40% achieved disease control. Overall study results and their limits: Increased serum interferon-beta after radiation, together with early dynamic changes in blood T cell clones, were reported to be the strongest predictors of response. After treatment with radiotherapy and ipilimumab, TCR clones that originated in tumors expanded in peripheral blood.

With regard to this clone: Its antigen remains undetermined. No much larger clone is present one base from it, and per-base qualities are unavailable.

The study evaluated CTLA-4 blockade (ipilimumab) given together with focal radiation therapy in patients who had chemo-refractory metastatic non-small-cell lung cancer. Library prep was done by the immunoSEQ multiplex PCR assay. What TCRdb holds here is the immuneACCESS table cut down to in-frame rearrangements. Part of the clones is not present; checked against another copy, under half of the missing clones reflect an unresolved V gene, and the others are unexplained. This sample has just under 60,000 clones in its table, and approximately 68% of those were observed once. About 8.5% of the sample lies in the top ten. V loses 8 bases, J loses 1 base, and the germline ends lie 14 bases apart. CDR1 and CDR2 (LNHDA, SQIVND) derive from the germline V gene (reference sequence). The CDR3, from cysteine to phenylalanine, totals 14 residues. This entry keeps only the CDR3 DNA: 42 bases, framed from base 1.

The sequence joins TRBV19 to TRBJ1-1; TRBD1 is possibly the D segment (5 matching bases). This TCR derives from a human donor with non-small cell lung cancer whose response to radiotherapy plus ipilimumab could not be evaluated. Sequenced material: peripheral blood, taken from a patient treated with radiotherapy plus ipilimumab. The DNA sequence is given as TGTGCCAGTGGGCAAAGGGGAGGGAACACTGAAGCTTTCTTT. It codes for CASGQRGGNTEAFF.